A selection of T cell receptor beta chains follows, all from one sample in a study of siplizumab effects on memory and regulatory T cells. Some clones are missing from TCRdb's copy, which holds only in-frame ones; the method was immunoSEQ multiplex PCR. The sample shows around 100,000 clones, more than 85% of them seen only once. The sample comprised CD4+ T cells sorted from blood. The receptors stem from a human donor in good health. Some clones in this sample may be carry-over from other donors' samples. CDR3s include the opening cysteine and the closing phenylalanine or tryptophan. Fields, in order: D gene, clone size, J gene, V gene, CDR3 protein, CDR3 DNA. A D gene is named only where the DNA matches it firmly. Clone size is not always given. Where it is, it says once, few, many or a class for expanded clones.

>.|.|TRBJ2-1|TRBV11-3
CASSLVSNHEQFF
TGTGCCAGCAGCTTAGTTTCCAATCATGAGCAGTTCTTC
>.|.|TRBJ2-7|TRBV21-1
CASSKVGRTERYEQYF
TGTGCCAGCAGCAAAGTGGGGAGGACCGAACGGTACGAGCAGTACTTC
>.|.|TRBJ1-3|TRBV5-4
CASSLMGNTIYF
TGTGCCAGCAGCTTGATGGGAAACACCATATATTTT
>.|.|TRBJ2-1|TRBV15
CATSTLGGKVNEQFF
TGTGCCACCAGCACCCTGGGTGGTAAGGTAAATGAGCAGTTCTTC
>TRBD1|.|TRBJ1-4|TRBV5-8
CASSPSRGTENEKLFF
TGTGCCAGCAGCCCGTCCCGAGGGACAGAGAATGAAAAACTGTTTTTT
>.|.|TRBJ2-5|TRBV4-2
CASSQVGGQETQYF
TGTGCCAGCAGCCAAGTAGGGGGTCAAGAGACCCAGTACTTC
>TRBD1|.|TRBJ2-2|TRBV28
CASRTAPGQGATGELFF
TGTGCCAGCAGAACCGCGCCGGGACAGGGGGCTACCGGGGAGCTGTTTTTT
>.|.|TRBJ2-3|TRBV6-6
CASSYGRDLTDTQYF
TGTGCCAGCAGTTACGGTAGGGACCTGACAGATACGCAGTATTTT
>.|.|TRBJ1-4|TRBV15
CATSREKWMRTNEKLFF
TGTGCCACCAGCAGAGAGAAGTGGATGAGAACTAATGAAAAACTGTTTTTT
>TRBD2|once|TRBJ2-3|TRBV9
CASSVSGRAEDTQYF
TGTGCCAGCAGCGTTAGCGGGAGGGCCGAGGATACGCAGTATTTT
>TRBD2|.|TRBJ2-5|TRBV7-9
CASSLGLAGGPETQYF
TGTGCCAGCAGCTTAGGTCTAGCGGGAGGGCCAGAGACCCAGTACTTC
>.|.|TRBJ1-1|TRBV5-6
CASSAIGTLNTEAFF
TGTGCCAGCAGCGCGATTGGAACATTGAACACTGAAGCTTTCTTT